This T cell receptor beta chain stems from a study of T cell responses to AZD1222 COVID-19 vaccine. About the study: Investigators merged groups given second doses at roughly 4 or roughly 12 weeks.

In this sample, this clone turned up a few times. No antigen is known for it. The CDR3 is 15 amino acids. The V and J ends lost 0 bases and 4 bases respectively, with 10 bases between them. In germline, CDR1 is LGHDT, CDR2 YNNKEL (reference sequence). Notes on the study in general: Unmutated variant regions are reportedly the target of nearly half of TCRs that are spike-specific. Spike-spanning, vaccine-associated CD4 TCRs were dominant at 160-218 and 743-854. Spike-specific TCR breadth and depth were elevated following two AZD1222 doses.

The assay was immunoSEQ multiplex PCR, and TCRdb's table has in-frame clones only and misses some. The sample records 55,000 to 65,000 clones, about 85% being singletons. The rearrangement joins TRBV3-1 (or the pseudogene TRBV3-2) to TRBJ1-5; a weak D match, TRBD1 (5 bases). This clonotype was obtained from an adult in good health. This specimen was peripheral blood, taken on day 0 of AZD1222 vaccination. The CDR3 DNA reads TGTGCCAGCAGCCAAGATAGGGGTCAGAATCAGCCCCAGCATTTT. It translates to CASSQDRGQNQPQHF.